Following are 21 T cell receptor beta chains from one sample sequenced in a study of PD-1 blockade in mismatch repair-deficient tumors. The protocol was immunoSEQ multiplex PCR, while the TCRdb copy is restricted to in-frame clones and leaves out a portion. The data show about 68,000 clones, with 70% to 85% seen just once and nearly 5.5% held by the top ten. The specimen was peripheral blood, collected 2 weeks after starting pembrolizumab. All receptors derive from an adult with mismatch repair-deficient cancer.

This chain links TRBV6-1 with TRBJ1-1; 11 bases align to TRBD1. With V trimmed by 5 bases and J by 8 bases, 7 bases remained unmatched. Germline lookup yields CDR1 MNHNS and CDR2 SASEGT. The CDR3 contains 14 residues. In nucleotides, the CDR3 is TGTGCCAGCAGTTCCCGGACAGGGGGCTTCGAAGCTTTCTTT. It translates to CASSSRTGGFEAFF.

The chain carries TRBV12-2 and TRBJ1-1. TRBV12-2 is shown as a pseudogene. This CDR3 comprises 18 residues. CDR3 nucleotides: TGTGCAAGTCGCTTAGAGTCCTTCGTGGCAGCCTTGAACACTGAAGCTTTCTTT. Translated, it gives CASRLESFVAALNTEAFF.

The rearrangement links TRBV5-1 to TRBJ2-7, with TRBD1 matching over 9 bases. CDR3 length equals 15 residues. With 6 bases clipped from V and 3 bases from J, the junction kept 10 bases outside the gene matches. The V gene's germline CDR1 is SGHRS and CDR2 YFSETQ. CDR3 residues: CASTTTGGNFYEQYF. CDR3 DNA sequence: TGCGCCAGCACCACAACAGGGGGCAATTTCTACGAGCAGTACTTC.

V is TRBV9 and J is TRBJ2-5; unclear D gene. Gene TRBJ2-7 matches the end of the DNA better, so the J call may be wrong. Germline CDR1 and CDR2: SGDLS and YYNGEE. The CDR3 has 12 residues. CDR3 protein: CASSVGPYEQYF. The DNA for the CDR3 is TGTGCCAGCAGCGTAGGTCCCTACGAGCAGTACTTC.

This clone was counted only a few times. The rearrangement uses TRBV30 and TRBJ2-3; the match to TRBD2 covers 12 bases. CDR1 and CDR2 (germline): GTSNPN, SVGIG (reference sequence). The ends lost 0 bases at V and 4 bases at J; junction bases unmatched: 2. The CDR3 length is 15 residues. CDR3 protein: CAWSVGLAGPDTQYF. For the CDR3, the DNA is TGTGCCTGGAGTGTCGGACTAGCGGGGCCAGATACGCAGTATTTT. The full variable domain, its missing parts supplied by reference TRBV30 and TRBJ2-3, is SQTIHQWPATLVQPVGSPLSLECTVEGTSNPNLYWYRQAAGRGLQLLFYSVGIGQISSEVPQNLSASRPQDRQFILSSKKLLLSDSGFYLCAWSVGLAGPDTQYFGPGTRLTVL.

The gene calls are TRBV2 and TRBJ1-2; 7 nucleotides line up with TRBD1. Germline V gene lookup returns CDR1 SNHLY and CDR2 FYNNEI. This CDR3 has 13 residues. Trimming removed 1 base from V and 8 bases from J; junction bases left unmatched: 4. CDR3 amino acids: CASSEEGAWGYTF. CDR3 coding DNA: TGTGCCAGCAGTGAAGAGGGGGCGTGGGGCTACACCTTC.

CDR3 coding DNA: TGTGCCAGTAGTATAAGTCACGGGGGTGAGCAGTTCTTC. It codes for CASSISHGGEQFF. The genes are TRBV19 and TRBJ2-1, with a weak D call TRBD2 (6 bases). The CDR3 has 13 residues. Per germline, CDR1 LNHDA and CDR2 SQIVND (reference sequence). Between the trimmed V and J ends, which lost 2 bases and 9 bases, there was a span of 11 bases.

The chain uses TRBV5-5 and TRBJ1-2, with no clear D. The CDR3 totals 16 residues. Germline CDR1 and CDR2: SGHKS and YYEKEE (reference sequence). V was cut by 5 bases and J by 4 bases, with 21 bases left in between. CDR3 in amino acids: CASSDGVGVVAYGYTF. The CDR3 DNA follows: TGTGCCAGCAGTGATGGTGTAGGAGTAGTTGCCTATGGCTACACCTTC.

This chain connects TRBV11-1 to TRBJ2-2; 7 nucleotides line up with TRBD1. The CDR3 runs to 13 residues. Germline trimming cut 5 bases from V and 5 bases from J; bases unmatched to any gene: 2. CDR1 is SGHAT, CDR2 FQDESV, per germline (reference sequence). The CDR3 spells CASSPDRTGELFF. The CDR3 DNA is TGTGCCAGCAGCCCGGACAGGACCGGGGAGCTGTTTTTT.

The V and J genes are TRBV27 and TRBJ2-7, with 11 bases matching TRBD2. Losses at the gene ends were 7 bases for V and 2 bases for J; bases not matched to a gene: 4. This CDR3 contains 14 residues. CDR1 is MNHEY, CDR2 SMNVEV, per germline (reference sequence). For the CDR3, the DNA is TGTGCCAGCAAGGGACTAGCGGTGACCTACGAGCAGTACTTC. It specifies CASKGLAVTYEQYF.

This clone was found once. The chain employs TRBV9 and TRBJ2-5, with unresolved D. The CDR3 sequence is 14 residues long. Between the trimmed V and J ends, which lost 0 bases and 1 base, there was a span of 7 bases. CDR1 and CDR2 from the germline V gene are SGDLS and YYNGEE. The CDR3 region has the DNA TGTGCCAGCAGCGTAGAGCCGGTCCAAGAGACCCAGTACTTC. This gives the protein CASSVEPVQETQYF. Full variable domain (missing parts from reference TRBV9 and TRBJ2-5): DSGVTQTPKHLITATGQRVTLRCSPRSGDLSVYWYQQSLDQGLQFLIQYYNGEERAKGNILERFSAQQFPDLHSELNLSSLELGDSALYFCASSVEPVQETQYFGPGTRLLVL.

The rearrangement links TRBV7-6 to TRBJ2-1; 8 bases are shared with TRBD2. The germline CDR1 and CDR2 sequences are SGHVS and FNYEAQ. The V gene end was trimmed by 5 bases and the J gene end by 4 bases; junction bases not matched to a gene: 7. This CDR3 comprises 15 residues. For the CDR3, the DNA is TGTGCCAGCAGCGGCAGCGGGAGAACGTACAATGAGCAGTTCTTC. The encoded protein is CASSGSGRTYNEQFF.

The gene calls are TRBV15 and TRBJ1-1, with D unclear. Per germline, CDR1 LNHNV and CDR2 YYDKDF (reference sequence). The CDR3 extends over 17 amino acids. Deletions cut 3 bases from V and 4 bases from J, with 21 bases between. This CDR3 is CATSSPFHLGVGTEAFF. CDR3 sequence (DNA): TGTGCCACCAGCAGCCCCTTCCATCTCGGGGTTGGCACTGAAGCTTTCTTT.

The gene calls are TRBV30 and TRBJ1-4; D not certain. The CDR3 covers 12 residues. V lost 3 bases to trimming and J lost 8 bases, with 10 bases between them. Looked up from germline, CDR1 is GTSNPN and CDR2 is SVGIG (reference sequence). CDR3 sequence: CAWRTISEKLFF. CDR3 nucleotides: TGTGCCTGGAGAACAATCTCCGAAAAACTGTTTTTT.

The CDR3 coding sequence is TGTGCCAGCAGTTCGACAGGGGTGCAGCCCCAGCATTTT. Residues: CASSSTGVQPQHF. This rearrangement joins TRBV2 to TRBJ1-5, with TRBD1 identical over 8 bases. The CDR3 sequence is 13 residues long. V was clipped by 5 bases and J by 7 bases; unmatched bases: 4. The V gene's germline CDR1 is SNHLY and CDR2 FYNNEI.

This chain links TRBV30 with TRBJ2-2; a possible D gene is TRBD2 (6 bases). Germline V gene lookup returns CDR1 GTSNPN and CDR2 SVGIG (reference sequence). The V end lost 5 bases, the J end lost 5 bases, and 12 bases lay between the germline ends. The CDR3 is made up of 13 amino acids. The DNA for the CDR3 is TGTGCCTGGGGGAAGGAGGGGACCGGGGAGCTGTTTTTT. It translates to CAWGKEGTGELFF.

The rearrangement joins TRBV5-1 to TRBJ2-1; 10 bases map to TRBD2. In germline, CDR1 is SGHRS, CDR2 YFSETQ. The V and J ends lost 0 bases and 7 bases, in that order; junction bases with no gene match: 4. CDR3 size: 15 residues. CDR3 amino acids: CASSLGLAGVNEQFF. The CDR3, as DNA: TGCGCCAGCAGCTTGGGTCTAGCGGGAGTTAATGAGCAGTTCTTC.

J is TRBJ2-7 and V is TRBV7-9, with 8 bases fitting TRBD1. V gave up 6 bases and J gave up 3 bases; unmatched junction bases: 4. From germline, CDR1 is SEHNR and CDR2 FQNEAQ (reference sequence). The CDR3 loop spans 13 amino acids. The CDR3 nucleotides read TGTGCCAGCAGTCCGGACAGGGACTACGAGCAGTACTTC. It is translated as CASSPDRDYEQYF.

The chain combines TRBV19 with TRBJ1-2; D unclear. Trimming removed 3 bases from V and 2 bases from J, with 10 bases in between. Germline values: CDR1 LNHDA, CDR2 SQIVND (reference sequence). The CDR3 runs to 14 residues. The CDR3 spells CASSIWQQNYGYTF. The CDR3 nucleotides read TGTGCCAGTAGTATCTGGCAGCAGAACTATGGCTACACCTTC.

The chain has TRBV2 and TRBJ2-7; TRBD1 matches at 12 bases. V was clipped by 8 bases and J by 2 bases; unmatched bases: 4. The CDR3 sequence is 14 residues long. Germline V gene data show CDR1 as SNHLY and CDR2 as FYNNEI. CDR3 sequence: CASGGQGAAYEQYF. DNA of the CDR3: TGTGCCAGCGGGGGACAGGGGGCGGCCTACGAGCAGTACTTC.

In this sample, this clone turned up once. The chain carries TRBV7-3 and TRBJ1-2; D not resolved. V gave up 2 bases and J gave up 6 bases, with 10 bases separating them. The germline V gene has CDR1 SGHTA and CDR2 FQGTGA. This CDR3 has 13 amino acids. CDR3 region: CASSLQGNDGYTF. CDR3 nucleotides: TGTGCCAGCAGCTTACAAGGGAACGATGGCTACACCTTC.